The sample holds a few counts of the clone carrying this TCR beta chain. The antigen is undetermined. Samples came from axillary lymph nodes draining the breast cancer. The data are from a study of breast tumors, draining lymph nodes, adjacent tissues. Study conclusions and caveats: Compared with lymph nodes, tumors were less diverse; compared with nontumor tissue, more. Data fit most tumor T cells coming from lymph node, expanding in tumor.

TCRdb re-called the multiplex PCR reads through MiXCR, storing one row per CDR3 protein. Of around 170,000 distinct CDR3 sequences detected, roughly a third appear once; the ten largest clones hold about 4%. V was pared by 2 bases and J by 8 bases, with 16 bases between. The CDR3 sequence is 15 residues long. The germline gives CDR1 MNHEY, CDR2 SVGAGI. The chain links TRBV6-5 to TRBJ2-1; possibly TRBD1 or TRBD2 for D (5 bases each). The specimen was axillary lymph node tissue. The receptor was derived from a female donor with breast cancer. Some clones in this sample may be carry-over from other donors' samples. The CDR3 sequence: CASSYGTTPGDEQFF. In DNA, the CDR3 is TGTGCCAGCAGTTACGGGACCACCCCCGGGGATGAGCAGTTCTTC.